These 8 T cell receptor beta chains originate from one sample sequenced in a study of control samples from healthy donors and cancer patients (dated by TCRdb to the early 2020s). The library came from the immunoSEQ multiplex PCR assay. TCRdb took this table from immuneACCESS and kept in-frame rearrangements with V and J called. Such tables lack part of the clones; where checked against another copy, unresolved V genes explain under half of the gap, and the rest is unexplained. This sample has tens of thousands of clones in its table, and approximately 95% of those were observed once. Around 1.4% of the sample is held by the ten biggest clonotypes. The sequenced sample consisted of blood. These receptors all come from a young woman in good health.

The V and J genes are TRBV28 and TRBJ2-4, with D tentatively TRBD2 (6 bases). The ends were cut back, 6 bases at V and 8 bases at J, with 23 bases in the middle. There are 16 residues in the CDR3. Germline CDR1 and CDR2: MDHEN and SYDVKM. CDR3 nucleotide sequence: TGTGCCAGCAGGGGGAGCTACCGGGAGTTCGTGGACATTCAGTACTTC. It translates to CASRGSYREFVDIQYF.

This sequence joins TRBV28 and TRBJ1-1, with D unclear. Per the germline V gene, CDR1 is MDHEN and CDR2 is SYDVKM. The CDR3 runs to 11 residues. V lost 6 bases and J 6 bases, leaving 8 bases between the germline ends. The CDR3 nucleotides read TGTGCCAGCAGGGCCCGGGCTGAAGCTTTCTTT. This gives the protein CASRARAEAFF.

V and J are TRBV21-1 and TRBJ2-5. TRBV21-1 is recorded as a pseudogene. The CDR3 has 18 amino acids. CDR3 sequence: CASTVPRLRRDGLWTQYF. The DNA of the CDR3 is TGTGCCAGCACCGTCCCCCGGCTTCGTCGGGACGGCCTCTGGACCCAGTACTTC.

J is TRBJ1-1 and V is TRBV7-8, with D uncertain. This CDR3 spans 12 amino acids. Germline lookup yields CDR1 SGHVS and CDR2 FQNEAQ. The V end was cut by 5 bases, the J end by 4 bases, with 8 bases between. CDR3 nucleotides: TGTGCCAGCAGCCCGTTGGTCACTGAAGCTTTCTTT. The encoded protein is CASSPLVTEAFF.

This chain joins TRBV5-1 and TRBJ1-4; perhaps TRBD1 as D (5 bases). CDR3 length: 15 amino acids. Germline CDR1 SGHRS, CDR2 YFSETQ. V gave up 0 bases and J gave up 5 bases, with 11 bases separating them. The CDR3: CASSLVGGNNEKLFF. The CDR3 coding sequence is TGCGCCAGCAGCTTGGTGGGGGGAAACAATGAAAAACTGTTTTTT.

This chain joins TRBV19 and TRBJ1-1; 8 positions agree with TRBD1. Germline V gene sequence: CDR1 LNHDA, CDR2 SQIVND (reference sequence). This CDR3 contains 15 residues. The junction had 8 bases not matched to a gene; V was cut back by 5 bases and J by 3 bases. CDR3 DNA sequence: TGTGCCAGTAGTCCCCGGACAGGGCGCTACACTGAAGCTTTCTTT. It yields the protein CASSPRTGRYTEAFF.

The chain employs TRBV28 and TRBJ1-1; possibly TRBD1 for D (5 bases). CDR3 length: 15 amino acids. Germline V gene data show CDR1 as MDHEN and CDR2 as SYDVKM. Deletions cut 2 bases from V and 5 bases from J, with 15 bases between. Written as DNA, the CDR3 is TGTGCCAGCAGTTTAAAGAGGGGCTCGTGGACTGAAGCTTTCTTT. Translation: CASSLKRGSWTEAFF.

The chain is built from TRBV23-1 and TRBJ1-6; D is possibly TRBD1 (5 bases). TRBV23-1 is identified as an open reading frame with a role that is uncertain. The V and J ends lost 3 bases and 4 bases respectively, with 16 bases between them. The CDR3 spans 17 residues. As DNA, the CDR3 is TGCGCCAGCAGTCACTCCCGAGGACACAGTTATAATTCACCCCTCCACTTT. Translated, it gives CASSHSRGHSYNSPLHF.